Each of the 4 T cell receptor beta chains below was sequenced from the same sample in a study of T cell responses to AZD1222 COVID-19 vaccine. Libraries were prepared by immunoSEQ multiplex PCR; TCRdb keeps only in-frame clonotypes and omits some of them. The sample includes 75,000 to 95,000 clones, more than 70% of them seen just once. Sequences were derived from peripheral blood, sampled 28 days after the second dose of the MenACWY control vaccine. The receptors originated from an adult who received the MenACWY meningococcal vaccine as a control.

V usage is TRBV19 and J usage is TRBJ1-1; TRBD1 might be the D (5 bases). Trimming cost V 7 bases and J 10 bases, with 25 bases left between them. The CDR3 spans 15 residues. Germline CDR1 reads LNHDA; CDR2 reads SQIVND (reference sequence). This CDR3 is CASMDGQGRIRGAFF. CDR3 coding DNA: TGTGCCAGTATGGATGGGCAGGGCCGTATAAGGGGAGCTTTCTTT.

This chain connects TRBV3-1 (or the pseudogene TRBV3-2) to TRBJ2-7; weak D call: TRBD2 (5 bases). In germline, CDR1 is LGHDT, CDR2 YNNKEL (reference sequence). Trimming shortened V by 0 bases and J by 7 bases, and 7 bases separated the two germline ends. This CDR3 comprises 12 residues. The CDR3 DNA reads TGTGCCAGCAGCCAAGATTGGACTGAGCAGTACTTC. Amino acid sequence: CASSQDWTEQYF.

This clone is labeled medium-sized. This chain links TRBV5-5 with TRBJ1-1, with D unresolved. The CDR3 runs 14 residues. The V gene's germline CDR1 is SGHKS and CDR2 YYEKEE (reference sequence). The V and J ends lost 1 base and 0 bases respectively, with 7 bases between them. CDR3 amino acids: CASSLQKMNTEAFF. Here the CDR3 DNA reads TGTGCCAGCAGCTTGCAGAAAATGAACACTGAAGCTTTCTTT.

J is TRBJ1-5 and V is TRBV10-3, with 9 bases that match TRBD1. V lost 3 bases and J lost 9; bases outside the gene matches: 18. CDR3 length: 18 residues. CDR1 and CDR2 (germline): ENHRY, SYGVKD. CDR3 nucleotides: TGTGCCATCAGTGACCTCGGCGGAGGGACAGGGCCACCGGGGCCCCAGCATTTT. Its protein is CAISDLGGGTGPPGPQHF.